These 12 T cell receptor beta chains share one sample of origin, sequenced in a study of PD-L1 blockade in urothelial cancer. The time point here: pretreatment peripheral blood. This table comes from immunoSEQ multiplex PCR, and its TCRdb copy is limited to in-frame clones, with some not included. This table holds 50,000 or so clones, 84% found once. The sample consisted of PBMCs, taken around atezolizumab (anti-PD-L1) treatment. Receptor source: a man aged 45 to 65 with urothelial cancer.

The rearrangement uses TRBV7-9 and TRBJ1-2, with 7 positions matching TRBD1. Germline lookup yields CDR1 SEHNR and CDR2 FQNEAQ (reference sequence). The CDR3 loop spans 12 amino acids. Unmatched junction bases numbered 6, after V lost 7 bases and J lost 7 bases. As DNA, the CDR3 is TGTGCCAGCAACCCAGGGGGGACTGGCTACACCTTC. It translates to CASNPGGTGYTF.

The chain recombines TRBV19 with TRBJ1-1; 7 bases agree with TRBD1. The CDR3 runs to 13 residues. Per the germline V gene, CDR1 is LNHDA and CDR2 is SQIVND (reference sequence). The V gene end was trimmed by 6 bases and the J gene end by 5 bases; junction bases not matched to a gene: 6. CDR3 sequence: CASSTTGWTEAFF. The CDR3 DNA follows: TGTGCCAGTAGCACGACAGGGTGGACTGAAGCTTTCTTT. Using reference TRBV19 and TRBJ1-1 for the parts outside the CDR3, the full variable domain is DGGITQSPKYLFRKEGQNVTLSCEQNLNHDAMYWYRQDPGQGLRLIYYSQIVNDFQKGDIAEGYSVSREKKESFPLTVTSAQKNPTAFYLCASSTTGWTEAFFGQGTRLTVV.

The chain uses TRBV5-6 and TRBJ2-1; 12 positions match TRBD1. The CDR3 consists of 17 residues. CDR1 is SGHDT, CDR2 YYEEEE, per germline. J was trimmed by 7 bases and V by 3 bases; bases with no gene match: 11. In DNA, the CDR3 is TGTGCCAGCAGCTCTCTCGCTGGGACAGGGGGCCGAAATGAGCAGTTCTTC. Translating gives CASSSLAGTGGRNEQFF.

This chain joins TRBV12-5 and TRBJ2-7, with D possibly matching TRBD1 (5 bases). This CDR3 has 13 amino acids. Germline V CDR1 and CDR2: LGHNT, FRNRAP. Trimming shortened V by 3 bases and J by 7 bases, and 13 bases separated the two germline ends. The CDR3 loop is CASGFTGIGEQYF. CDR3 sequence (DNA): TGTGCTAGTGGTTTCACAGGAATTGGGGAGCAGTACTTC.

This clone was recorded once. The chain carries TRBV9 and TRBJ2-5; no definite D call. Germline CDR1 is SGDLS and CDR2 is YYNGEE. This CDR3 region has 16 residues. The ends were cut back, 2 bases at V and 5 bases at J, with 19 bases in the middle. The CDR3 DNA follows: TGTGCCAGCAGCGTGGCCACCTCCCTTCCCTGGGAGACCCAGTACTTC. Encoded protein: CASSVATSLPWETQYF.

The rearrangement uses TRBV6-5 and TRBJ2-2, with a possible D match to TRBD2 (6 bases). CDR3 length equals 14 residues. Germline V gives CDR1 MNHEY, CDR2 SVGAGI. Trimming removed 8 bases at V and 5 bases at J, with 15 bases between. This chain's CDR3 is CASVPAGGTGELFF. In DNA, the CDR3 is TGTGCCAGCGTCCCCGCCGGGGGTACCGGGGAGCTGTTTTTT.

The genes are TRBV18 and TRBJ2-3; no clear D. In germline, CDR1 is KGHSH, CDR2 LQKENI. V lost 1 base and J lost 4, with 15 bases in between. The CDR3 has 16 residues. CDR3 bases: TGTGCCAGCTCACCACAGCAATTAAGCTCGTCAGATACGCAGTATTTT. Amino acids: CASSPQQLSSSDTQYF.

The rearrangement links TRBV25-1 to TRBJ1-1; 7 bases map to TRBD1. Germline assignment: CDR1 MGHDK and CDR2 SYGVNS. The ends lost 4 bases at V and 9 bases at J; junction bases unmatched: 8. The CDR3 spans 13 residues. The CDR3 protein is CASSGVGTAKAFF. The CDR3 DNA is TGTGCCAGCAGTGGAGTAGGGACAGCCAAAGCTTTCTTT.

As to this clone: Compared with germline, one end of the junction differs, possibly owing to a read error. This chain joins TRBV7-2 and TRBJ1-2; unclear D gene. The CDR3 totals 11 residues. CDR1 and CDR2 from the germline V gene are SGHTA and FQGNSA. The CDR3 DNA reads TGTGCCAGCAGCTTAACACATGATCAAGCCTTC. It specifies CASSLTHDQAF.

The J gene is TRBJ2-5, the V gene TRBV6-1; 9 positions agree with TRBD1. The V gene end was trimmed by 10 bases and the J gene end by 5 bases; junction bases not matched to a gene: 8. The germline V gene encodes CDR1 MNHNS and CDR2 SASEGT. The CDR3 is made up of 13 amino acids. For the CDR3, the DNA is TGTGCCAACGGACAGGGGAGAGAGGAGACCCAGTACTTC. Amino acids: CANGQGREETQYF.

The J gene is TRBJ2-5, the V gene TRBV4-1; 8 positions match TRBD1. This CDR3 contains 16 residues. J gave up 5 bases and V 1 base, and 9 bases lay outside the gene matches. From germline, CDR1 is MGHRA and CDR2 YSYEKL. The CDR3 coding sequence is TGCGCCAGCAGCCAAGTAGGACAGGGAATGGGGGAGACCCAGTACTTC. This encodes CASSQVGQGMGETQYF.

V gene TRBV5-4 combines with J gene TRBJ1-1, with 9 bases identical to TRBD1. The length of the CDR3 is 13 residues. Looked up from germline, CDR1 is SGHNT and CDR2 is YYREEE (reference sequence). V shed 4 bases and J 7 bases; nucleotides not matched to a gene: 5. Here the CDR3 reads CASSEQGAGEAFF. The CDR3 DNA sequence: TGTGCCAGCAGCGAACAGGGGGCGGGTGAAGCTTTCTTT.